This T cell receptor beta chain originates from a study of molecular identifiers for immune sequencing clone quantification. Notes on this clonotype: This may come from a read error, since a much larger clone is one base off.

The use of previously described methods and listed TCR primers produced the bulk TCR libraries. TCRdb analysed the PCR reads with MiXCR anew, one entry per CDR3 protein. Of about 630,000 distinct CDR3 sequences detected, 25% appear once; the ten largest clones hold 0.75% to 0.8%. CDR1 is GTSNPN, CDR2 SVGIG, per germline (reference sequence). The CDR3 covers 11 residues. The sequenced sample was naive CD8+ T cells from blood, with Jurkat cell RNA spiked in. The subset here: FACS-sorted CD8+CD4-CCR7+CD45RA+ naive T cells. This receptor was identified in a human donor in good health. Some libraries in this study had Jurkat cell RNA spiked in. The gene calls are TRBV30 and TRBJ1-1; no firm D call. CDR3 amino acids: CAWQPNTGAFF. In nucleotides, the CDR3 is TGTGCCTGGCAACCGAACACTGGAGCTTTCTTT.